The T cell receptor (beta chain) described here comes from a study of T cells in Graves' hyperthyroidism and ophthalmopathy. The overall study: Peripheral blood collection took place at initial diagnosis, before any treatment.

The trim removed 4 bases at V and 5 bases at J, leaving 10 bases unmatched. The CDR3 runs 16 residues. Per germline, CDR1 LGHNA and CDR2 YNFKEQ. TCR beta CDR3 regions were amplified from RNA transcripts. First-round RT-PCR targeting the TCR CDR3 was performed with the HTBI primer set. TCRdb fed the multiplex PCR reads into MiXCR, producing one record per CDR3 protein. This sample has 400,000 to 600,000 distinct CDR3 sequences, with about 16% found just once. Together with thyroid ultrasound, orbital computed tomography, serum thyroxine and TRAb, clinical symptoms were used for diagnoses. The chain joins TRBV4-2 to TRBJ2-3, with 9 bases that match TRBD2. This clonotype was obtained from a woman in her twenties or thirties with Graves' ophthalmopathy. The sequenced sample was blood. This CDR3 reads CASSPLSGSAEDTQYF. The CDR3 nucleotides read TGTGCCAGCAGCCCGCTTAGCGGGAGCGCGGAAGATACGCAGTATTTT.